This is a list of T cell receptor beta chains from one sample in a study of read filtering for tumor transcriptome and immune sequencing. Via MiXCR, TCRdb re-called the reads, giving one row per CDR3 protein. Of some 62,000 distinct CDR3 sequences listed, around 13% are singletons. The sample was a population of CD138-negative cells sorted from bone marrow. The source is a donor at least 40 years old with multiple myeloma. The CDR3 runs from the conserved cysteine through the conserved F or W. The order of the fields is V gene, clone size, J gene, D gene, CDR3 DNA, CDR3 protein. A D gene is named only where the DNA matches it firmly. Size is stated for part of the rows, as once, few or many counts, or as a class when the clone is expanded.

>TRBV6-5|many|TRBJ2-3|TRBD2
TGTGCCAGCAGTCTAGCGGGAGGGCCATTAGGCACAGATACGCAGTATTTT
CASSLAGGPLGTDTQYF
>TRBV27|NA|TRBJ2-2|NA
TGTGCCAGCAGGGATATCGGCACCGGGGAGCTGTTTTTT
CASRDIGTGELFF
>TRBV20-1|few|TRBJ1-2|NA
TGCAGTGCTAGAGCACCGGAACAGGGCAACTATGGCTACACCTTC
CSARAPEQGNYGYTF
>TRBV7-9|NA|TRBJ2-7|NA
TGTGCCAGCAGCCTTCCCTTAGGCGAGCAGTACTTC
CASSLPLGEQYF
>TRBV20-1|many|TRBJ1-2|NA
TGCAGTGCTAGAGATTTACCGGGGGCGAGCGGCTACACCTTC
CSARDLPGASGYTF
>TRBV15|NA|TRBJ1-2|NA
TGTGCCACCAGCAGAGTTGGGGGGGCCCTTGGCTATGGCTACACCTTC
CATSRVGGALGYGYTF
>TRBV20-1|NA|TRBJ2-1|TRBD2
TGCAGTGCTAGAGATCGGACTAGCGGGAGAGGTGATGAGCAGTTCTTC
CSARDRTSGRGDEQFF
>TRBV7-9|many|TRBJ1-5|NA
TGTGCCAGCAGCCATAGTGACGGTAACAATCAGCCCCAGCATTTT
CASSHSDGNNQPQHF
>TRBV7-9|many|TRBJ2-5|TRBD1
TGTGCCAGCAGCTGGGGACAGAACCAAGAGACCCAGTACTTC
CASSWGQNQETQYF
>TRBV29-1|many|TRBJ2-1|TRBD2
TGCAGCGTTGACCCTAGCGGGGTCTACAATGAGCAGTTCTTC
CSVDPSGVYNEQFF
>TRBV28|many|TRBJ1-2|NA
TGTGCCAGCAGTCACCCGACAGAGGACTATGGCTACACCTTC
CASSHPTEDYGYTF
>TRBV27|few|TRBJ2-1|NA
TGTGCCAGCAGTTTCCCGGGACTTAACTACAATGAGCAGTTCTTC
CASSFPGLNYNEQFF
>TRBV5-1|many|TRBJ2-1|TRBD2
TGCGCCAGCAGCTCGACTAGCGGAGGGGGTGAGCAGTTCTTC
CASSSTSGGGEQFF
>TRBV5-1|many|TRBJ2-1|NA
TGCGCCAGCAGCTTGGCCGGCGCGAACAATGAGCAGTTCTTC
CASSLAGANNEQFF
>TRBV14|NA|TRBJ2-6|NA
TGTGTCAGCAGCCATTCCTTGGGACAAATCTCTGGGGCCAACGTCCTGACTTTC
CVSSHSLGQISGANVLTF
>TRBV27|few|TRBJ2-7|NA
TGTGCCAGCCGAGAGATATACGGGAATAGCGAGCAGTACTTC
CASREIYGNSEQYF
>TRBV7-9|many|TRBJ2-6|TRBD1
TGTGCCAGCAGCTTTGACAGGGGGCGCGGGTCTGGGGCCAACGTCCTGACTTTC
CASSFDRGRGSGANVLTF
>TRBV28|many|TRBJ1-1|TRBD1
TGTGCCAGCAGGCCGGAGACAGGGATGAACACTGAAGCTTTCTTT
CASRPETGMNTEAFF
>TRBV27|many|TRBJ2-6|NA
TGTGCCAGCAGTCCAACAGGGCCTGGGGCCAACGTCCTGACTTTC
CASSPTGPGANVLTF
>TRBV10-3|many|TRBJ2-2|NA
TGTGCCATCAATAGTGCTACGAATACCGGGGAGCTGTTTTTT
CAINSATNTGELFF
>TRBV14|many|TRBJ2-1|TRBD2
TGTGCCAGCAGCCCGCCGGGACTAGCGTGGAGACCAATGAGCCTGTTCTTC
CASSPPGLAWRPMSLFF
>TRBV12-3/TRBV12-4|few|TRBJ1-2|NA
TGTGCCAGCACCTATGGAACTAACTATGGCTACACCTTC
CASTYGTNYGYTF
>TRBV18|few|TRBJ1-5|NA
TGTGCCAGCTCACCAACCGGGGACAAAGTCAATCAGCCCCAGCATTTT
CASSPTGDKVNQPQHF
>TRBV10-1|NA|TRBJ2-5|TRBD1
TGCGCCAGCAGTGAGTCGACAGGGGTAGGAGTGACCCAGTACTTC
CASSESTGVGVTQYF
>TRBV5-1|many|TRBJ1-1|NA
TGCGCCAGCAGCTTGGTAGGCAGCCTGAACACTGAAGCTTTCTTT
CASSLVGSLNTEAFF
>TRBV7-2|many|TRBJ2-7|NA
TGTGCCAGCAGCTTTCGGACTGTTACCTACGAGCAGTACTTC
CASSFRTVTYEQYF
>TRBV29-1|medium-sized|TRBJ2-1|TRBD1
TGCAGCGTCTCCCCCGGGACAGGGGTGGCGAGTGAGCAGTTCTTC
CSVSPGTGVASEQFF
>TRBV6-1|many|TRBJ1-5|NA
TGTGCCAGCAGTGAAGGGACAGCCCTTAATCAGCCCCAGCATTTT
CASSEGTALNQPQHF
>TRBV3-1|few|TRBJ2-6|NA
TGTGCCAGCAGCCACAGGAATTCTGGGGCCAACGTCCTGACTTTC
CASSHRNSGANVLTF
>TRBV9|many|TRBJ2-1|NA
TGTGCCAGCAGTGTCAGGGCCGATGAGCAGTTCTTC
CASSVRADEQFF
>TRBV18|many|TRBJ2-5|NA
TGTGCCAGCTCAGCCGGAGGTAGAGAGACCCAGTACTTC
CASSAGGRETQYF
>TRBV29-1|many|TRBJ2-1|TRBD2
TGCAGCGTTGAACTGGGAGGGAGGTACAATGAGCAGTTCTTC
CSVELGGRYNEQFF
>TRBV2|few|TRBJ2-7|NA
TGTGCCAGCAGTGGAATCGGGGGTACCTACGAGCAGTACTTC
CASSGIGGTYEQYF
>TRBV11-3|few|TRBJ1-4|TRBD1
TGTGCCAGCAGCTTAGGCTCAGGGGGCGCCGGGGAAAAACTGTTTTTT
CASSLGSGGAGEKLFF
>TRBV12-3/TRBV12-4|many|TRBJ1-1|NA
TGTGCCAGCACCCTGAAGCAGGGGAACACTGAAGCTTTCTTT
CASTLKQGNTEAFF
>TRBV20-1|many|TRBJ2-3|TRBD2
TGCAGTGCTAGTGGATTACTAGCGGGAGTTGTAGATACGCAGTATTTT
CSASGLLAGVVDTQYF
>TRBV29-1|many|TRBJ2-1|NA
TGCAGTGTAACGACTAGTTCCAATGAGCAGTTCTTC
CSVTTSSNEQFF
>TRBV27|many|TRBJ2-3|TRBD2
TGTGCCAGCAGTATCCCGGGACTAGCGGGAGGTGTAGATACGCAGTATTTT
CASSIPGLAGGVDTQYF
>TRBV7-3|many|TRBJ2-1|NA
TGTGCCAGCAGCTTAAAAGGGTACAATGAGCAGTTCTTC
CASSLKGYNEQFF